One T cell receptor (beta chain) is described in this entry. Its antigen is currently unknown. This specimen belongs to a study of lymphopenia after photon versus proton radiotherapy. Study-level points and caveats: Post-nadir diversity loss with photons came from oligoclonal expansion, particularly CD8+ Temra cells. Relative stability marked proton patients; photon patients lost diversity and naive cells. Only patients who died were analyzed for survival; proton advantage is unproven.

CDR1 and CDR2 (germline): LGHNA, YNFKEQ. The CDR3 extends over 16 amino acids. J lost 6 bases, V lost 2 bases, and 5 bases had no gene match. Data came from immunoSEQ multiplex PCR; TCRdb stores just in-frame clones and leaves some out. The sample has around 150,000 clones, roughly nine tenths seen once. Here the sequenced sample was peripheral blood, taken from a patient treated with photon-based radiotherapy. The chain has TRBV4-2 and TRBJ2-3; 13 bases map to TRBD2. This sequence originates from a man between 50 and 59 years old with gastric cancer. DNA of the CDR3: TGTGCCAGCAGCCAACTTAGGACTAGCGGGAGTGATACGCAGTATTTT. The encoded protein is CASSQLRTSGSDTQYF.